This entry is about one TCR beta chain. This clonotype has a handful of counts. Its antigen is still unknown. No much larger clonotype is one base removed from it; base qualities were not supplied. The V end loses 4 bases and the J end loses 4 bases, and a stretch of 14 bases separates them. Reading the germline V gene (reference sequence) gives CDR1 DFQATT and CDR2 SNEGSKA. The CDR3 measures 14 amino acids from cysteine to phenylalanine. CDR3 DNA is the only sequence kept; it has 42 bases, read in frame from the first base. This sample was included in a study of T-cell reconstitution after alpha-beta-depleted transplantation in children (dated by TCRdb to the mid-2010s). For the wider study: The study quantitatively tracked T-cell immune reconstitution after TCRalphabeta/CD19-depleted allogeneic hematopoietic cell transplantation in children using TCR repertoire profiling.

The receptor library was made with PCR. The instrument was an Illumina HiSeq 2500. TCR libraries were prepared with molecular barcoding, using unique molecular identifiers to normalize TCRbeta repertoire quantification. TCRdb reworked the public reads: Q25 trimming with fastp, MiXCR clone assembly, productive beta chains retained. Identical CDR3 protein sequences are pooled into one entry, listed with their most common genes and DNA. The sample records about 120,000 distinct CDR3 sequences, under 25% of which are singletons. The ten largest account for 10% of the sample. This specimen's treatment or condition label, interpreted: allogeneic hematopoietic cell transplantation with graft depleted of TCRalphabeta T cells and CD19 B cells. Transplant recipients were children who received TCRalphabeta/CD19-depleted allogeneic hematopoietic cell grafts. Points the paper makes about the study in general: In some patients, the high TCRbeta diversity seen at day 60 was put down to recipient T cells and intrathymic progenitors that had survived conditioning. About two months after transplant, the apparently early recovery of alphabetaT-cell counts reportedly depended on just several hundred clones that had expanded rapidly and came from non-depleted graft cells. The frequencies of hyperexpanded clones fell over the following months, and after one year, T-cell counts and TCRbeta diversity were mostly attributed to newly produced T cells.

The sequenced sample was PBMCs, mostly from graft donor cells, obtained 180 days after TCRalphabeta/CD19-depleted stem cell transplant. This TCR was recovered from a male patient aged 2 to 9 who had a stem cell transplant for chronic granulomatous disease, so the T cells may come from the graft donor. The rearranged chain carries TRBV20-1 and TRBJ2-1; TRBD1 is a possible D gene, resting on 6 matching bases. The CDR3 region: CSAIYRVPYNEQFF. The DNA sequence is TGCAGTGCTATCTACAGGGTTCCATACAATGAGCAGTTCTTC.